This T cell receptor beta chain was observed in a study of cytomegalovirus exposure and HLA in healthy donors. About the study: The approximately 110 validation repertoires, a later analysis reported, used the same platform as the 550 to 700 repertoires from the first cohort.

Regarding the study as a whole: A list of 150 or so TCR beta chains associated with cytomegalovirus was given.

Remarks on this clone: What it recognizes is unknown.

After removal of 6 bases from V and 4 bases from J, the junction contained 3 bases not matched to a gene. Germline assignment: CDR1 LNHDA and CDR2 SQIVND (reference sequence). The CDR3 is 13 amino acids. TCRdb keeps only in-frame clones here, not all; method: immunoSEQ multiplex PCR. The top ten clones hold more than 1.1% of a sample with some 190,000 clones, more than 70% of them seen once. This sequence joins TRBV19 and TRBJ1-2; 9 positions match TRBD1. The receptor was derived from a woman under 30 in good health and CMV-seronegative. Source material: PBMCs. CDR3 DNA sequence: TGTGCCAGTAGGGGGACAGGGACCTATGGCTACACCTTC. Its protein is CASRGTGTYGYTF.